This T cell receptor (beta chain) derives from a study of immune evolution from preneoplasia to lung adenocarcinoma. Study outcomes and limitations: Top clone share appeared to fall from AAH through AIS, MIA, adenocarcinoma. Normal lung had highest clonality; later lesions appeared denser, more diverse.

Patient tissue came from resections in Japan or China, 2014–2017. After pathologic assessment, macro-dissection selected premalignant or tumor cells for extraction. This clone has just a few counts. Antigen specificity is unknown. CDR3 length: 13 amino acids. The ends were cut back, 3 bases at V and 5 bases at J, with 13 bases in the middle. Germline values: CDR1 SQVTM, CDR2 ANQGSEA. Here immunoSEQ multiplex PCR was the method, and the copy in TCRdb shows in-frame clones only, minus some. The sample lists around 21,000 clones, roughly 75% seen once, with 5.6% in the top ten. The sample consisted of FFPE invasive lung adenocarcinoma tissue. This TCR was sampled from a person between 60 and 69 years old with lung adenocarcinoma. The chain employs TRBV29-1 and TRBJ1-2, with a possible D match to TRBD1 (5 bases). The CDR3 spells CSVDRGGGYGYTF. As DNA, the CDR3 is TGCAGCGTTGATAGGGGCGGGGGATATGGCTACACCTTC.